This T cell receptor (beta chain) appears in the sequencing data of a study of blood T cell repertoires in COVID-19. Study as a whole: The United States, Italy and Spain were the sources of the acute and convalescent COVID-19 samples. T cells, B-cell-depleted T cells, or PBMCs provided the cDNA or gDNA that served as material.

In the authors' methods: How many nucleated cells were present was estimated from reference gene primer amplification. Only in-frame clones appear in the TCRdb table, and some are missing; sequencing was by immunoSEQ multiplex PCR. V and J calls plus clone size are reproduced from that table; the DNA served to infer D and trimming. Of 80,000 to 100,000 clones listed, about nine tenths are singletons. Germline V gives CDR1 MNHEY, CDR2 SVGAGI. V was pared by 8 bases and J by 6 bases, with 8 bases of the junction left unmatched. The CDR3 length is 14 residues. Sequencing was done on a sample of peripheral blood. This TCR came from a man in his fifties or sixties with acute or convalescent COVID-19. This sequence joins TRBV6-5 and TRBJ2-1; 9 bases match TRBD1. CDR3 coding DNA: TGTGCCAGCGGGACCGGGACAGGGAGCAATGAGCAGTTCTTC. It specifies CASGTGTGSNEQFF.